These 25 T cell receptor beta chains originate from one sample sequenced in a study of OX40 agonist ivuxolimab in advanced cancers. Clones were sequenced by immunoSEQ multiplex PCR, and TCRdb holds only the in-frame ones, with some missing. The sample consists of more than 50,000 clones, more than 75% of them appearing once. Sequenced material: CD4+ or CD8+ T cells sorted from blood, taken in a trial of the OX40 agonist ivuxolimab. Receptor source: an adult with an advanced solid tumor such as melanoma, head and neck, liver or kidney cancer.

Only one count was recorded for this clone. This chain links TRBV5-5 with TRBJ1-2, with D unresolved. Germline-derived CDR1 and CDR2 are SGHKS and YYEKEE (reference sequence). V was pared by 0 bases and J by 5 bases, with 14 bases between. The CDR3 sequence is 15 residues long. The CDR3 DNA reads TGTGCCAGCAGCTTGGAGTTCGAGGGATCATATGGCTACACCTTC. This encodes CASSLEFEGSYGYTF.

This clone has only one observation. The chain employs TRBV5-1 and TRBJ1-5; a weak D match, TRBD1 (5 bases). The CDR3 extends over 16 amino acids. Trimming stripped 0 bases from V and 6 bases from J, with 16 bases between. Germline assignment: CDR1 SGHRS and CDR2 YFSETQ. The chain's CDR3 is CASSLGGTPNGQPQHF. The DNA of the CDR3 is TGCGCCAGCAGCTTGGGCGGGACGCCCAACGGTCAGCCCCAGCATTTT.

V usage is TRBV29-1 and J usage is TRBJ1-5, with 7 nucleotides matching TRBD1. V trimming: 6 bases; J trimming: 4 bases; junction bases outside the gene matches: 6. The germline CDR1 and CDR2 sequences are SQVTM and ANQGSEA. There are 13 residues in the CDR3. CDR3 in amino acids: CSVGGQMNQPQHF. The CDR3 DNA reads as TGCAGCGTGGGGGGACAGATGAATCAGCCCCAGCATTTT. Looking up the rest from reference TRBV29-1 and TRBJ1-5 gives the full variable domain: SAVISQKPSRDICQRGTSLTIQCQVDSQVTMMFWYRQQPGQSLTLIATANQGSEATYESGFVIDKFPISRPNLTFSTLTVSNMSPEDSSIYLCSVGGQMNQPQHFGDGTRLSIL.

The rearrangement joins TRBV7-2 to TRBJ1-3, with 7 bases lining up with TRBD1. The germline gives CDR1 SGHTA, CDR2 FQGNSA. J lost 4 bases, V lost 4 bases, and 4 bases had no gene match. The CDR3 runs 14 residues. CDR3 sequence: CASSSGTVGNTIYF. As DNA, the CDR3 is TGTGCCAGCAGCTCCGGGACAGTAGGAAACACCATATATTTT.

The chain combines TRBV30 with TRBJ1-2, with 7 bases that match TRBD1. V shed 0 bases and J 4 bases; nucleotides not matched to a gene: 11. The CDR3 has 16 residues. Germline V gives CDR1 GTSNPN, CDR2 SVGIG (reference sequence). The CDR3 spells CAWSVRTGENFYGYTF. The CDR3 coding sequence is TGTGCCTGGAGTGTACGGACAGGTGAAAACTTCTATGGCTACACCTTC.

The chain is built from TRBV19 and TRBJ1-1; the D gene is possibly TRBD1 (5 bases). This CDR3 has 15 amino acids. Germline V gives CDR1 LNHDA, CDR2 SQIVND (reference sequence). The V end lost 9 bases, the J end lost 1 base, and 18 bases lay between the germline ends. CDR3: CASNHYAGQNTEAFF. As DNA, the CDR3 is TGTGCCAGCAACCATTATGCAGGGCAGAACACTGAAGCTTTCTTT. Looking up the rest from reference TRBV19 and TRBJ1-1 gives the full variable domain: DGGITQSPKYLFRKEGQNVTLSCEQNLNHDAMYWYRQDPGQGLRLIYYSQIVNDFQKGDIAEGYSVSREKKESFPLTVTSAQKNPTAFYLCASNHYAGQNTEAFFGQGTRLTVV.

This chain joins TRBV27 and TRBJ1-5; 8 bases are shared with TRBD1. This CDR3 is built from 14 residues. The V gene end was trimmed by 3 bases and the J gene end by 7 bases; junction bases not matched to a gene: 5. Germline CDR1 is MNHEY and CDR2 is SMNVEV (reference sequence). The CDR3 loop is CASSFTGGGQPQHF. CDR3 coding DNA: TGTGCCAGCAGTTTCACAGGGGGAGGACAGCCCCAGCATTTT.

The rearrangement joins TRBV28 to TRBJ2-5; weak D call: TRBD1 (6 bases). V gave up 3 bases and J gave up 2 bases, with 10 bases separating them. Germline CDR1 is MDHEN and CDR2 is SYDVKM. CDR3 length: 14 amino acids. The CDR3 DNA sequence: TGTGCCAGCAGTTTGGACAGAGGGCAAGAGACCCAGTACTTC. It codes for CASSLDRGQETQYF.

V is TRBV19 and J is TRBJ1-2; D remains unclear. The CDR3 sequence is 15 residues long. Germline V gives CDR1 LNHDA, CDR2 SQIVND (reference sequence). V shed 7 bases and J shed 5 bases, with 20 bases lying between them. Here the CDR3 DNA reads TGTGCCAGTACCTTCACAAGAGGGCCCACTTATGGCTACACCTTC. Translated, it gives CASTFTRGPTYGYTF.

The chain couples TRBV19 to TRBJ2-2; D possibly corresponds to TRBD2 (6 bases). The CDR3 is 16 amino acids. With 9 bases removed from V and 1 base from J, the gap between germline ends came to 18 bases. Germline-derived CDR1 and CDR2 are LNHDA and SQIVND (reference sequence). CDR3 sequence reads: CASRGREVGNTGELFF. The CDR3 nucleotides read TGTGCCAGCCGGGGAAGGGAGGTGGGGAACACCGGGGAGCTGTTTTTT.

The chain links TRBV14 to TRBJ2-1; 8 bases are a match to TRBD2. CDR1 and CDR2 (germline): SGHDN, FVKESK. This CDR3 contains 16 residues. V was clipped by 1 base and J by 9 bases; unmatched bases: 11. CDR3 nucleotides: TGTGCCAGCAGCCAAGGAACTTTAGCGGGGCGGGGTGAGCAGTTCTTC. Protein: CASSQGTLAGRGEQFF.

V gene TRBV29-1 combines with J gene TRBJ1-6; D is undetermined. CDR3 length equals 13 residues. Trimming removed 6 bases from V and 7 bases from J, with 13 bases in between. Per germline, CDR1 SQVTM and CDR2 ANQGSEA. The CDR3 protein is CSVTWTGNSPLHF. The CDR3 region has the DNA TGCAGCGTAACGTGGACTGGCAATTCACCCCTCCACTTT.

This clone was detected a few times. This sequence joins TRBV15 and TRBJ1-5; D possibly corresponds to TRBD1 (5 bases). Trimming cost V 0 bases and J 2 bases, with 8 bases left between them. CDR3 length: 15 amino acids. Looked up from germline, CDR1 is LNHNV and CDR2 is YYDKDF (reference sequence). The DNA for the CDR3 is TGTGCCACCAGCAGAGAGGGAGGGGGCAATCAGCCCCAGCATTTT. Its translation is CATSREGGGNQPQHF.

The V and J genes are TRBV21-1 and TRBJ1-1; the D call in the table, TRBD1, was not verified against the DNA. TRBV21-1 is a recognized pseudogene. The CDR3 consists of 14 residues. Written as DNA, the CDR3 is TGTGCCAGCAGCAAAGAAGACAGGGGCCCTGAAGCTTTCTTT. Translated: CASSKEDRGPEAFF.

This sequence joins TRBV5-1 and TRBJ1-1; D is uncertain. Trimming took off 0 bases at V and 2 bases at J, with 11 bases between the two ends. Germline V gives CDR1 SGHRS, CDR2 YFSETQ. The CDR3 sequence is 15 residues long. This CDR3 reads CASSLVFELNTEAFF. DNA of the CDR3: TGCGCCAGCAGCTTGGTCTTTGAGCTAAACACTGAAGCTTTCTTT.

With regard to this clone: Mismatch with germline at one junction end may stem from a read error. The chain combines TRBV6-6 with TRBJ2-7; D unresolved. The CDR3 extends over 12 amino acids. The germline V gene encodes CDR1 MNHNY and CDR2 SVGAGI (reference sequence). CDR3 DNA sequence: TGTGCCAGCAACTTCGGACGAGACCCCTTGAACTTC. The encoded protein is CASNFGRDPLNF.

The V and J genes are TRBV7-8 and TRBJ2-1; 10 bases line up with TRBD2. Germline V gene data show CDR1 as SGHVS and CDR2 as FQNEAQ. The CDR3 extends over 15 amino acids. The junction had 7 bases not matched to a gene; V was cut back by 0 bases and J by 11 bases. The CDR3 spells CASSLARLAGEKQFF. The CDR3 DNA follows: TGTGCCAGCAGCTTAGCTCGGCTAGCGGGGGAGAAGCAGTTCTTC.

CDR3 sequence: CASSLLAGGYIQYF. The DNA of the CDR3 is TGTGCCAGCAGTTTACTAGCGGGAGGTTACATTCAGTACTTC. The chain has TRBV6-5 and TRBJ2-4; 12 bases line up with TRBD2. CDR1 is MNHEY, CDR2 SVGAGI, per germline. The CDR3 is 14 amino acids. V lost 4 bases and J lost 8; bases outside the gene matches: 3.

The rearrangement links TRBV11-3 to TRBJ2-2; 9 positions agree with TRBD2. The CDR3 totals 17 residues. V gave up 1 base and J gave up 4 bases; unmatched junction bases: 7. Germline V CDR1 and CDR2: SGHNT, YENEEA. This CDR3 is CASSLAAGGGATGELFF. The DNA of the CDR3 is TGTGCCAGCAGCTTAGCGGCTGGCGGGGGGGCCACCGGGGAGCTGTTTTTT.

The rearrangement links TRBV4-3 to TRBJ1-1; the D gene is possibly TRBD1 (6 bases). This CDR3 is 17 amino acids long. Germline CDR1 and CDR2: LGHNA and YSLEER. V was clipped by 0 bases and J by 1 base, with 15 bases between them. Written as DNA, the CDR3 is TGCGCCAGCAGCCAAGAAGTAGGGGGAAGTGGGAACACTGAAGCTTTCTTT. It yields the protein CASSQEVGGSGNTEAFF.

This rearrangement joins TRBV5-1 to TRBJ1-2; 9 positions match TRBD1. The V gene end was trimmed by 2 bases and the J gene end by 7 bases; junction bases not matched to a gene: 6. The CDR3 length is 14 residues. Germline CDR1 reads SGHRS; CDR2 reads YFSETQ. This CDR3 reads CASSLKQGASGYTF. The CDR3 nucleotides are TGCGCCAGCAGCTTAAAACAGGGGGCTTCTGGCTACACCTTC.

The CDR3 protein is CASRTGQSSYNSPLHF. The CDR3 DNA is TGTGCCAGCAGGACTGGACAGAGCTCCTATAATTCACCCCTCCACTTT. V is TRBV7-9 and J is TRBJ1-6; weak D call: TRBD1 (6 bases). Germline CDR1 and CDR2: SEHNR and FQNEAQ (reference sequence). V was shortened by 6 bases and J by 0 bases, with 12 bases between the two germline ends. CDR3 length: 16 amino acids.

J is TRBJ2-4 and V is TRBV28, with D possibly being TRBD1 (6 bases). Trimming cost V 5 bases and J 2 bases, with 13 bases left between them. CDR1 is MDHEN, CDR2 SYDVKM, per germline. The CDR3 covers 15 residues. The CDR3 DNA is TGTGCCAGCAGTGAACAGGGTAGCTCCAAAAACATTCAGTACTTC. It yields the protein CASSEQGSSKNIQYF.

This chain uses TRBV7-2 with TRBJ2-7; tentatively, D is TRBD1 (6 bases). V lost 10 bases to trimming and J lost 7 bases, with 20 bases between them. The CDR3 runs 13 residues. Germline V gene data show CDR1 as SGHTA and CDR2 as FQGNSA. CDR3 in amino acids: CAIQKRTQGEQYF. CDR3 nucleotide sequence: TGTGCCATTCAAAAACGGACGCAGGGGGAGCAGTACTTC.

The chain couples TRBV4-3 to TRBJ1-2; 8 bases are a match to TRBD1. This CDR3 is 15 amino acids long. Germline CDR1 LGHNA, CDR2 YSLEER. V lost 1 base and J lost 3; bases outside the gene matches: 4. The CDR3 sequence: CASSQAYRGDYGYTF. The CDR3 DNA is TGCGCCAGCAGCCAAGCGTACAGGGGGGACTATGGCTACACCTTC.